The rows below give T cell receptor beta chains drawn from one sample of a study of cytomegalovirus exposure and HLA in healthy donors. Some clones are missing from TCRdb's copy, which holds only in-frame ones; the method was immunoSEQ multiplex PCR. The repertoire holds 150,000 to 200,000 clones, with about 89% as singletons. The sequencing input was PBMCs. These receptors were collected from a man between 18 and 35 years old in good health and CMV-seropositive. Both conserved end residues are part of each CDR3. A D gene is named only where the DNA matches it firmly. Size is omitted from some rows. Given values are once, few, many or a class for expanded clones.

d_gene	v_gene	j_gene	abundance	CDR3aa	CDR3nt
TRBD1	TRBV11-1	TRBJ2-7	few	CASSSGQGRGSYEQYF	TGTGCCAGCAGCTCGGGACAGGGAAGGGGATCCTACGAGCAGTACTTC
TRBD2	TRBV5-4	TRBJ2-3	-	CASSLRGGHTDTQYF	TGTGCCAGCAGCTTGCGGGGGGGTCACACAGATACGCAGTATTTT
-	TRBV27	TRBJ1-5	-	CASRAWGDESQHF	TGTGCCAGCAGGGCTTGGGGCGACGAGTCCCAGCATTTT
-	TRBV10-3	TRBJ2-1	-	CAISALTRPNEQFF	TGTGCCATCAGTGCCCTCACGAGGCCCAATGAGCAGTTCTTC
-	TRBV29-1	TRBJ1-3	-	CSVVFYSGNTIYF	TGCAGCGTTGTGTTTTACTCTGGAAACACCATATATTTT
-	TRBV28	TRBJ2-7	-	CASSLWQGMYEQYF	TGTGCCAGCAGCCTGTGGCAGGGGATGTACGAGCAGTACTTC
-	TRBV5-6	TRBJ2-1	-	CASSSLVWSEQFF	TGTGCCAGCAGCTCCCTGGTCTGGAGTGAGCAGTTCTTC
-	TRBV30	TRBJ1-2	-	CAWSVRQVYGYTF	TGTGCCTGGAGTGTACGCCAGGTCTATGGCTACACCTTC
-	TRBV5-1	TRBJ2-6	-	CASSLGGTGGANVLTF	TGCGCCAGCAGCTTGGGCGGGACGGGAGGGGCCAACGTCCTGACTTTC
-	TRBV21-1	TRBJ2-7	-	CASSKPLCDTHEQYF	TGTGCCAGCAGCAAGCCCCTGTGCGATACCCACGAGCAGTACTTC
-	TRBV7-2	TRBJ2-2	-	CASSLASLSRGLFF	TGTGCCAGCAGCTTAGCCTCCCTGTCCCGGGGGCTGTTTTTT
-	TRBV21-1	TRBJ2-3	-	CASSKGLAGVVPDTQYF	TGTGCCAGCAGCAAAGGACTAGCGGGAGTTGTCCCAGATACGCAGTATTTT
-	TRBV7-8	TRBJ2-7	-	CASSRATDSSYEQYF	TGTGCCAGCAGTCGAGCGACAGACAGCTCCTACGAGCAGTACTTC
-	TRBV9	TRBJ2-1	once	CASSVGRSVAQFF	TGTGCCAGCTCCGTGGGGAGGAGCGTTGCTCAGTTCTTC
-	TRBV2	TRBJ2-7	-	CASSERSTLSYEQYF	TGTGCCAGCAGTGAACGGTCGACACTCTCCTACGAGCAGTACTTC
-	TRBV7-2	TRBJ1-3	-	CASSSRYTIYF	TGTGCCAGCAGCAGCCGCTACACCATATATTTT
-	TRBV30	TRBJ2-3	-	CAWRGDTWTGTAGVYSTDTQYF	TGTGCCTGGAGGGGGGATACTTGGACAGGGACTGCGGGGGTCTATAGCACAGATACGCAGTATTTT
-	TRBV5-1	TRBJ2-1	-	CASRPYPTGSNEQFF	TGCGCCAGCAGGCCATACCCCACAGGGTCCAATGAGCAGTTCTTC
-	TRBV11-2	TRBJ2-1	once	CASSLGQEQFF	TGTGCCAGCAGCCTCGGACAGGAGCAGTTCTTC
-	TRBV14	TRBJ1-2	-	CASSQVGGYGYTF	TGTGCCAGCAGCCAAGTCGGGGGTTATGGCTACACCTTC
TRBD2	TRBV5-1	TRBJ2-1	-	CASSPRGSGSFDEQFF	TGCGCCAGCAGCCCCCGGGGTAGCGGGAGTTTCGATGAGCAGTTCTTC
-	TRBV5-5	TRBJ2-7	-	CASSLRAGAYEQYF	TGTGCCAGCAGCTTGAGAGCAGGGGCGTACGAGCAGTACTTC
-	TRBV7-2	TRBJ1-1	-	CASSYQARQYTEAFF	TGTGCCAGCAGCTACCAGGCGAGACAGTACACTGAAGCTTTCTTT
TRBD1	TRBV6-6	TRBJ1-1	-	CASRHKSGTGSREAFF	TGTGCCAGCAGACACAAATCCGGGACAGGCAGCCGCGAAGCTTTCTTT
-	TRBV6-4	TRBJ2-7	-	CASRIPRGAEQYF	TGTGCCAGCAGGATACCTCGGGGGGCCGAGCAGTACTTC
-	TRBV29-1	TRBJ2-2	-	CSVGGLDRRNTGELFF	TGCAGCGTGGGGGGCCTGGACAGGCGGAACACCGGGGAGCTGTTTTTT
-	TRBV7-2	TRBJ1-1	-	CASSSQTRAEAFF	TGTGCCAGCAGCTCCCAGACTCGGGCTGAAGCTTTCTTT
-	TRBV4-2	TRBJ1-2	-	CASSQVGVATAGYGYTF	TGTGCCAGCAGCCAAGTAGGGGTGGCGACAGCAGGCTATGGCTACACCTTC
TRBD1	TRBV29-1	TRBJ2-2	-	CSVVGTGITGELFF	TGCAGCGTAGTCGGGACAGGGATTACCGGGGAGCTGTTTTTT
TRBD2	TRBV30	TRBJ2-1	-	CAWGTSGAVF	TGTGCCTGGGGGACTAGCGGGGCGGTCTTC